This T cell receptor (beta chain) was sequenced in a study of CD8+ T cells in alopecia areata. Overall study findings and caveats: Only one nonresponder was present, which leaves the link between baseline CD8+ expansion and response uncertain. It was lesional scalp, especially alopecia totalis/universalis, that showed higher clonality than normal scalp.

V was shortened by 1 base and J by 1 base, with 4 bases between the two germline ends. The CDR3 is 13 residues long. CDR1 and CDR2 from the germline V gene are PRHDT and FYEKMQ (reference sequence). Reverse transcription of extracted RNA yielded cDNA, which provided the sequencing template. The assay was immunoSEQ multiplex PCR, and TCRdb's table has in-frame clones only and misses some. The table lists about 260,000 clones, 50% to 75% of them singletons. In regard to this clone: Its antigen is still unknown.

Sample treatment: oral pan-JAK inhibitor, 5-10 mg twice daily. Both peripheral blood and punch biopsies of lesional scalp skin were obtained from patients who had alopecia areata. The specimen comprised CD4+ T cells sorted from blood, sampled at approximately week 52, from a patient treated with tofacitinib. The chain combines TRBV13 with TRBJ2-5; the D is unclear. The sequence came from a human donor with alopecia areata. The DNA for the CDR3 is TGTGCCAGCAGCTTAGTTGGCCAAGAGACCCAGTACTTC. Amino acid sequence: CASSLVGQETQYF.